This T cell receptor beta chain comes out of a study of control samples from healthy donors and cancer patients. Generated by immunoSEQ multiplex PCR, the TCRdb table keeps only in-frame clones and is missing some. The sample has about 82,000 clones; more than 75% are singletons. Germline values: CDR1 KGHSH, CDR2 LQKENI. V was pared by 4 bases and J by 4 bases, with 5 bases between. CDR3 size: 12 residues. Sequenced material: blood. V usage is TRBV18 and J usage is TRBJ1-5; D remains unclear. The origin of this receptor is a man aged 45-65 years in good health. This CDR3 is CASSQGNQPQHF. CDR3 in DNA: TGTGCCAGCTCACAGGGAAATCAGCCCCAGCATTTT.